This TCR beta chain was captured by sequencing in a study of shared clonotypes between healthy human individuals. Study as a whole: Three plates each covered CD4 naive and memory; CD8 naive two, CD8 memory one. Points from the study as a whole: Despite large depth, rarefaction showed incomplete sorted-subset sequencing. Estimated richness values were generally larger in naive subsets than in memory subsets.

Naive CD8 cells, CD45RO-negative and positively selected for CCR7, excluded terminally differentiated effector memory CD45RA+ cells. On sorted subsets, replicate PCRs used 200 to 250 ng DNA, or some 28,000 T cell genomes. TCRdb's table, derived via immunoSEQ multiplex PCR, lists solely in-frame clones and lacks some. Among over 800,000 clones, 80% to 95% were seen once, and the ten largest hold nearly 25%. This CDR3 is built from 14 residues. Between the trimmed V and J ends, which lost 2 bases and 13 bases, there was a span of 18 bases. Germline values: CDR1 SGHDN, CDR2 FVKESK. Notes on this clone: Its antigen remains unknown.

The genes are TRBV14 and TRBJ2-1; TRBD2 might be the D (7 bases). Sequenced sample: naive CD8+ T cells sorted from blood. This TCR was sampled from a man younger than 45 in good health. CDR3 in DNA: TGTGCCAGCAGCCAAAGGGGAGGGGGACCCGATCAGTTCTTC. Its protein product is CASSQRGGGPDQFF.